Each of the 13 T cell receptor beta chains below was sequenced from the same sample in a study of radiation and T cells in renal cell carcinoma. Sequencing used immunoSEQ multiplex PCR; TCRdb keeps in-frame clones, though not all of them. The data show around 180,000 clones, around 89% seen once. Time point here: blood 4 weeks post-SBRT, at nephrectomy. Indicated treatment: 15 Gy SBRT to primary tumor, nephrectomy 4 weeks later. The sample was blood, taken from a patient whose treatment included radiotherapy and nephrectomy. The receptor set was obtained from a woman aged 50 to 60 with renal cell carcinoma.

The chain employs TRBV6-5 and TRBJ1-2; 10 bases are a match to TRBD1. The CDR3 covers 16 residues. CDR1 and CDR2 (germline): MNHEY, SVGAGI. V trimming: 4 bases; J trimming: 8 bases; junction bases outside the gene matches: 13. The DNA of the CDR3 is TGTGCCAGCAGTTCCCCTTTCCGGGACAGGGGTGGAGGCTACACCTTC. Translated: CASSSPFRDRGGGYTF.

V and J are TRBV19 and TRBJ1-2; TRBD1 matches 9 bases. Germline V lookup: CDR1 LNHDA, CDR2 SQIVND (reference sequence). V dropped 5 bases and J dropped 6; count of bases not matched to a gene: 10. The CDR3 contains 15 residues. The CDR3 nucleotides are TGTGCCAGTAGTCCCTGGGACAGGGAGCACCATGGCTACACCTTC. Translating gives CASSPWDREHHGYTF.

In this sample, this clone turned up a few times. The chain links TRBV7-2 to TRBJ1-6; a possible D gene is TRBD1 (6 bases). The V gene's germline CDR1 is SGHTA and CDR2 FQGNSA. This CDR3 comprises 14 residues. The V end was cut by 7 bases, the J end by 3 bases, with 10 bases between. The CDR3 region is CASNNRVYNSPLHF. The DNA of the CDR3 is TGTGCCAGCAACAACAGGGTCTATAATTCACCCCTCCACTTT.

The chain uses TRBV5-1 and TRBJ2-2; D is possibly TRBD1 (5 bases). The germline V and J ends were trimmed by 1 base and 6 bases, with 19 bases remaining between them. The germline V gene encodes CDR1 SGHRS and CDR2 YFSETQ. The CDR3 is 17 residues long. CDR3 sequence (DNA): TGCGCCAGCAGCTTGTCTCCGAAAACAGGTGCTCCCGGGGAGCTGTTTTTT. It yields the protein CASSLSPKTGAPGELFF.

A single count supports this clone. This rearrangement joins TRBV9 to TRBJ1-4, with D maybe TRBD1 (6 bases). Trimming removed 4 bases from V and 3 bases from J, with 16 bases in between. The CDR3 runs 16 residues. Germline values: CDR1 SGDLS, CDR2 YYNGEE. CDR3 DNA: TGTGCCAGCAGCTTAACAGGGACTCGGGCTAATGAAAAACTGTTTTTT. Its translation is CASSLTGTRANEKLFF.

The chain has TRBV9 and TRBJ2-3; 7 bases fit TRBD1. The CDR3 totals 16 residues. V dropped 1 base and J dropped 5; count of bases not matched to a gene: 10. The germline V gene has CDR1 SGDLS and CDR2 YYNGEE. DNA of the CDR3: TGTGCCAGCAGCGTAAGTCCGACAGGGCAGGAAGATACGCAGTATTTT. Amino acids: CASSVSPTGQEDTQYF.

The J gene is TRBJ1-2, the V gene TRBV6-6, with 8 bases that match TRBD1. V was pared by 8 bases and J by 8 bases, with 13 bases of the junction left unmatched. The CDR3 totals 14 residues. CDR1 is MNHNY and CDR2 is SVGAGI in the germline V gene (reference sequence). The CDR3 loop reads CASLRDRLPEGYTF. The CDR3 DNA reads as TGTGCCAGCCTCCGGGACAGGTTACCTGAGGGCTACACCTTC.

The genes are TRBV13 and TRBJ2-3; D ambiguous. V was trimmed by 0 bases and J by 7 bases, leaving 11 bases between them. This CDR3 spans 14 amino acids. In germline, CDR1 is PRHDT, CDR2 FYEKMQ (reference sequence). The CDR3: CASSLGVSGYTQYF. CDR3 DNA sequence: TGTGCCAGCAGCTTAGGGGTTAGTGGGTATACGCAGTATTTT.

The V and J genes are TRBV7-9 and TRBJ1-2; D is ambiguous. Germline CDR1 SEHNR, CDR2 FQNEAQ (reference sequence). The CDR3 spans 11 residues. The CDR3 loop is CGVETNYGYTF. The DNA of the CDR3 is TGTGGGGTAGAGACTAACTATGGCTACACCTTC.

This sequence joins TRBV2 and TRBJ2-7; D is unclear. Germline CDR1 and CDR2: SNHLY and FYNNEI. The CDR3 is 12 residues long. With 7 bases removed from V and 4 bases from J, the gap between germline ends came to 11 bases. CDR3 amino acids: CASKTQSYEQYF. The CDR3 DNA is TGTGCCAGCAAGACACAAAGTTACGAGCAGTACTTC.

The V and J genes are TRBV19 and TRBJ1-2; 8 bases line up with TRBD1. V was pared by 2 bases and J by 8 bases, with 16 bases of the junction left unmatched. This CDR3 is 17 amino acids long. Germline V gives CDR1 LNHDA, CDR2 SQIVND (reference sequence). CDR3 DNA sequence: TGTGCCAGTAGTATATTTAGAAGGGAGACAGGGGCTGGCGGCTACACCTTC. This translates into CASSIFRRETGAGGYTF.

The chain carries TRBV7-2 and TRBJ1-1; 7 positions agree with TRBD1. Germline lookup yields CDR1 SGHTA and CDR2 FQGNSA. With V trimmed by 5 bases and J by 5 bases, 8 bases remained unmatched. This CDR3 contains 14 residues. The CDR3 region has the DNA TGTGCCAGCAGCCAGACAGGGTGGTTGACTGAAGCTTTCTTT. Translation: CASSQTGWLTEAFF.

The J gene is TRBJ2-1, the V gene TRBV29-1; possibly TRBD1 for D (7 bases). Germline V gene data show CDR1 as SQVTM and CDR2 as ANQGSEA. V lost 4 bases to trimming and J lost 8 bases, with 12 bases between them. This CDR3 is built from 12 residues. The CDR3 region has the DNA TGCAGCGTTGCCGGCAGGGGGGATGAGCAGTTCTTC. It specifies CSVAGRGDEQFF.